The present entry profiles one TCR beta chain with its context. Its antigen specificity is not known. Base qualities are not recorded, but no much larger clone differs from it by a single base. Relative to germline, V is 4 bases shorter and J is 2 bases shorter, with 11 bases between their ends. The CDR1 and CDR2 encoded by the germline V gene are MDHEN and SYDVKM. Inclusive of the bounding cysteine and phenylalanine, the CDR3 is 15 residues long. Of all the DNA, just the CDR3 is kept, 45 bases in frame from base 1. The data are from a study of cytomegalovirus exposure and HLA in healthy donors (dated by TCRdb to 2016 to 2017). About the study as a whole: According to a later analysis, the roughly 130 validation repertoires were produced on the same platform as the 666 repertoires of the first cohort. The study was designed to test whether signatures of past pathogen exposure could be identified by cataloging public T cell receptors. Along with the 666-subject first cohort, a separate validation cohort of about 110 different subjects was used. High-throughput TCR immunosequencing, statistical association of individual TCRs with disease status, and machine learning were combined to predict cytomegalovirus infection status.

Separate from the approximately 670-subject first cohort, the validation cohort of 95 to 150 subjects was the group to which the donors belonged. Paper-wide results and their limitations: A later analysis lacked HLA typing for the validation cohort, so it scored co-occurrence in that cohort across all 120 repertoires. Across donors, most TCR sequences were observed very rarely, whereas some public TCRs were present in many individuals. Three of the identified cytomegalovirus-associated TCR beta chains were confirmed in vitro to be specific for cytomegalovirus antigens. The study listed 150 to 200 TCR beta chains as associated with cytomegalovirus. According to the authors, the approach could potentially be generalized to other disease states and immunological phenotypes. The classifier was reported to diagnose cytomegalovirus status with high specificity and sensitivity in both the original and validation cohorts. Subsequent analysis determined that TCRs grouped into clusters in the first cohort also showed a tendency toward co-occurrence across the roughly 110 validation repertoires, and roughly 94% of cluster scores exceeded 0.

Library preparation employed the immunoSEQ multiplex PCR assay. The published analysis was carried out like this. A statistical classification framework was developed to diagnose cytomegalovirus status using the catalog of TCR beta chain sequences. Held by TCRdb, this immuneACCESS table contains in-frame sequences only and omits some clones. Under half of the omission traces to an unresolved V gene where checked; the cause of the rest is unknown. V and J calls and clone size are as listed in that table; D and trimming were resolved from the DNA. The sample has over 200,000 clones on record, around four fifths of them singletons. Of the sample, about 14% is held by the ten largest clones.

The sequence is built from TRBV28 and TRBJ2-2; the D gene cannot be resolved reliably. The receptor comes from a young woman in good health and CMV-seropositive. The sequencing input was PBMCs. CDR3 protein: CASSWAEFNTGELFF. The DNA sequence reads TGTGCCAGCAGTTGGGCAGAATTTAACACCGGGGAGCTGTTTTTT.